These 11 T cell receptor beta chains originate from one sample sequenced in a study of identical twins (dated by TCRdb to 2015 to 2016). Library method: 5' RACE. For sequencing, an Illumina HiSeq 2000 was employed. The public reads were reanalyzed by TCRdb: fastp trimming at Q25, MiXCR alignment, in-frame beta chains only. Each entry merges the rows of one CDR3 protein and shows their most common DNA and genes. The sample yields some 760,000 distinct CDR3 sequences; over 15% were counted once. Around 13% of the sample goes to the ten largest clones. The same sample was also used in a study of T cells expressing NK-cell markers.

The sequencing input was PBMCs. The receptors originated from a woman aged 18-29 years in good health.

The J gene is TRBJ2-4, the V gene TRBV3-1, with D tentatively TRBD2 (6 bases). The CDR3 runs 16 residues. Per the germline V gene, CDR1 is LGHDT and CDR2 is YNNKEL (reference sequence). V was trimmed by 2 bases and J by 0 bases, leaving 11 bases between them. The CDR3 bases are TGTGCCAGCAGCCAACGCAGCGGGTTAGCCAAAAACATTCAGTACTTC. It translates to CASSQRSGLAKNIQYF.

The V call is TRBV5-1, the J call TRBJ2-1, with 8 nucleotides matching TRBD1. From germline, CDR1 is SGHRS and CDR2 YFSETQ. V lost 2 bases, J lost 14 bases, and 12 bases stayed unmatched. The CDR3 contains 14 residues. The CDR3 sequence is CASSFRIGPGGKFF. CDR3 bases: TGCGCCAGCAGCTTTCGGATTGGTCCAGGGGGCAAGTTCTTC.

In its sample, this clonotype was seen a few times. The chain employs TRBV6-1 and TRBJ2-1; D is undetermined. Germline loops: CDR1 MNHNS, CDR2 SASEGT. V was shortened by 2 bases and J by 10 bases, with 18 bases between the two germline ends. The CDR3 has 15 residues. The CDR3 DNA is TGTGCCAGCAGTGAATACCGGGTCTTAGTGAAAGAGCAGTTCTTC. Amino acids: CASSEYRVLVKEQFF.

There are a few counts of this clonotype. V and J are TRBV18 and TRBJ2-7, with TRBD2 identical over 11 bases. Germline CDR1 reads KGHSH; CDR2 reads LQKENI. Trimming took 3 bases from V and 6 from J; bases not matched to a gene: 4. This CDR3 is 14 amino acids long. The CDR3 reads CASSPGLAGLEQYF. CDR3 nucleotide sequence: TGTGCCAGCTCACCCGGACTAGCGGGTCTCGAGCAGTACTTC.

The V and J genes are TRBV5-6 and TRBJ2-7, with a weak D call TRBD1 (5 bases). Trimming took off 1 base at V and 6 bases at J, with 14 bases between the two ends. Germline V gene lookup returns CDR1 SGHDT and CDR2 YYEEEE. The CDR3 spans 14 residues. CDR3 coding DNA: TGTGCCAGCAGCTTGCAAACAGAAAGGGGCGAGCAGTACTTC. Encoded protein: CASSLQTERGEQYF.

This clonotype was observed a few times. The V gene is TRBV20-1, the J gene TRBJ1-1; 10 bases fit TRBD1. CDR1 and CDR2 from the germline V gene are DFQATT and SNEGSKA (reference sequence). This CDR3 has 15 amino acids. J was trimmed by 3 bases and V by 0 bases; bases with no gene match: 4. The CDR3 coding sequence is TGCAGTGCTAGAGATCTAGGACAGGGGGACACTGAAGCTTTCTTT. The encoded protein is CSARDLGQGDTEAFF.

The chain uses TRBV29-1 and TRBJ2-1; 9 nucleotides align to TRBD1. The V segment lost 1 base and the J segment 1 base; nucleotides outside the gene matches: 5. CDR1 is SQVTM, CDR2 ANQGSEA, per germline. This CDR3 is 16 amino acids long. CDR3: CSVEGTGGASYNEQFF. Here the CDR3 DNA reads TGCAGCGTTGAAGGTACAGGGGGCGCATCCTACAATGAGCAGTTCTTC.

This clonotype was picked up a small number of times. The chain carries TRBV6-2 or TRBV6-3 and TRBJ2-5; TRBD2 agrees at 8 bases. From germline, CDR1 is MNHEY and CDR2 SVGEGT. The CDR3 sequence is 15 residues long. J was trimmed by 1 base and V by 6 bases; bases with no gene match: 7. The DNA for the CDR3 is TGTGCCAGCAGCCAAAGCGGGGGCGTCCAAGAGACCCAGTACTTC. Translating gives CASSQSGGVQETQYF.

This clonotype has a handful of counts. Germline and junction disagree at one end, which may indicate a read error. The rearrangement uses TRBV20-1 and TRBJ1-1, with unresolved D. In germline, CDR1 is DFQATT, CDR2 SNEGSKA (reference sequence). This CDR3 region has 13 residues. CDR3 DNA: TGCAGTTCTAGGGCCGGGATGAACACTGAAGCTTTCTTT. Amino acid sequence: CSSRAGMNTEAFF.

Many counts were recorded for this clonotype. The rearrangement uses TRBV27 and TRBJ2-1; perhaps TRBD1 as D (6 bases). Between the trimmed V and J ends, which lost 2 bases and 3 bases, there was a span of 11 bases. The germline CDR1 and CDR2 sequences are MNHEY and SMNVEV (reference sequence). The CDR3 has 15 residues. The CDR3 DNA reads TGTGCCAGCAGTTTAAGGGGGTCCGGCTACAATGAGCAGTTCTTC. Protein: CASSLRGSGYNEQFF.

This clonotype was seen only a few times. The chain recombines TRBV12-3 or TRBV12-4 with TRBJ2-3; D is unresolved. The CDR3 sequence is 11 residues long. V lost 5 bases to trimming and J lost 14 bases, with 14 bases between them. CDR3 in amino acids: CASSLGGSAYF. The CDR3 nucleotides read TGTGCCAGCAGTCTGGGCGGCTCTGCGTATTTT.